This paragraph reports one T cell receptor beta chain. V dropped 6 bases and J dropped 4; count of bases not matched to a gene: 10. Germline CDR1 is MNHEY and CDR2 is SVGAGI. CDR3 length: 15 amino acids. PCR amplification relied on 60 Vbeta primers (plus 13 Jbeta primers). The method was immunoSEQ multiplex PCR; TCRdb's version includes in-frame clones alone and lacks a portion of them. The data contain 100,000 to 150,000 clones, about three quarters of them singletons. This entry belongs to a study of cytomegalovirus exposure and HLA in healthy donors. This clonotype was obtained from a human donor in good health. Sequenced: PBMCs. The chain uses TRBV6-5 and TRBJ2-5, with TRBD1 matching over 8 bases. CDR3 nucleotide sequence: TGTGCCAGCAGGGCCAGGTGGACAGGGCGAGAGACCCAGTACTTC. This translates into CASRARWTGRETQYF.